Below, 26 T cell receptor beta chains from the same sample are listed, as sequenced in a study of blood T cell repertoires in COVID-19 (dated by TCRdb to the early 2020s). Libraries were prepared through the immunoSEQ multiplex PCR assay. The table was pulled from immuneACCESS by TCRdb, which kept in-frame rearrangements only. Such tables lose some clones; where checked, under half of the loss comes from unresolved V genes, and the rest has no known cause. For this sample there are 100,000 or so clones; roughly 84% appear just once. The top ten clones comprise 2% to 2.5% of the sample. Source material: peripheral blood. The receptors derive from a human donor in a cohort sampled during active COVID-19.

The V call is TRBV9, the J call TRBJ2-3; 15 nucleotides align to TRBD2. Losses at the gene ends were 4 bases for V and 2 bases for J; bases not matched to a gene: 8. The CDR3 consists of 18 residues. Looked up from germline, CDR1 is SGDLS and CDR2 is YYNGEE. CDR3 nucleotide sequence: TGTGCCAGCAGCTTCCAGGGGACTAGCGGGGGGAACACAGATACGCAGTATTTT. Translated, it gives CASSFQGTSGGNTDTQYF. Looking up the rest from reference TRBV9 and TRBJ2-3 gives the full variable domain: DSGVTQTPKHLITATGQRVTLRCSPRSGDLSVYWYQQSLDQGLQFLIQYYNGEERAKGNILERFSAQQFPDLHSELNLSSLELGDSALYFCASSFQGTSGGNTDTQYFGPGTRLTVL.

V gene TRBV10-3 combines with J gene TRBJ2-2; 10 nucleotides line up with TRBD1. Losses at the gene ends were 10 bases for V and 4 bases for J; bases not matched to a gene: 6. This CDR3 is built from 14 residues. CDR1 ENHRY and CDR2 SYGVKD come from the germline V gene. The chain's CDR3 is CASAGTGVTGELFF. CDR3 nucleotides: TGTGCCAGCGCCGGGACAGGGGTCACCGGGGAGCTGTTTTTT.

The rearrangement uses TRBV30 and TRBJ2-1, with D possibly TRBD2 on 10 matching bases. Germline V gene sequence: CDR1 GTSNPN, CDR2 SVGIG (reference sequence). This CDR3 has 18 amino acids. Trimming removed 7 bases at V and 4 bases at J, with 29 bases between. The CDR3 loop reads CASAGGQGSSGGYNEQFF. The CDR3 DNA is TGTGCCTCGGCCGGCGGACAGGGGTCTAGCGGGGGTTACAATGAGCAGTTCTTC. The full variable domain, its missing parts supplied by reference TRBV30 and TRBJ2-1, is SQTIHQWPATLVQPVGSPLSLECTVEGTSNPNLYWYRQAAGRGLQLLFYSVGIGQISSEVPQNLSASRPQDRQFILSSKKLLLSDSGFYLCASAGGQGSSGGYNEQFFGPGTRLTVL.

A single count supports this clone. CDR3 DNA: TGCGCCAGCAGCTTGATAGCGGGAGAGTCCTACAATGAGCAGTTCTTC. Protein sequence: CASSLIAGESYNEQFF. The J gene is TRBJ2-1, the V gene TRBV5-1; 9 nucleotides agree with TRBD2. Germline CDR1 is SGHRS and CDR2 is YFSETQ. V dropped 1 base and J dropped 1; count of bases not matched to a gene: 3. This CDR3 contains 16 residues.

This chain joins TRBV6-1 and TRBJ1-1; 7 bases align to TRBD1. The ends lost 2 bases at V and 4 bases at J; junction bases unmatched: 4. Germline V gene data show CDR1 as MNHNS and CDR2 as SASEGT. The CDR3 totals 14 residues. The CDR3: CASSEQGVVTEAFF. CDR3 DNA: TGTGCCAGCAGTGAACAGGGGGTCGTCACTGAAGCTTTCTTT.

This chain uses TRBV6-2 or TRBV6-3 with TRBJ2-6, with a tentative D call TRBD2 (5 bases). Germline V gene data show CDR1 as MNHEY and CDR2 as SVGEGT. V dropped 6 bases and J dropped 1 base, with 7 bases sitting between them. The CDR3 consists of 14 residues. CDR3 sequence (DNA): TGTGCCAGCAGCGTAGCGTCTGGGGCCAACGTCCTGACTTTC. Translating gives CASSVASGANVLTF.

DNA of the CDR3: TGTGCCAGCAGTGAATGGGCAGGTAGTGGCTACACCTTC. Translated, it gives CASSEWAGSGYTF. The gene calls are TRBV6-1 and TRBJ1-2; D is undetermined. The V end lost 2 bases, the J end lost 7 bases, and 11 bases lay between the germline ends. The CDR3 loop spans 13 amino acids. Germline V gene sequence: CDR1 MNHNS, CDR2 SASEGT.

In this sample, this clone turned up once. An end of the junction differs from the germline gene, which may be a read error. This chain links TRBV7-7 with TRBJ2-2; 10 bases align to TRBD1. CDR1 is SSHAT and CDR2 is FNYEAQ in the germline V gene (reference sequence). The CDR3 runs 16 residues. CDR3 DNA: TGTGCTAGCAGCCCTCGGACAGGGGGGAACACCGGGGAGCTGTTTTTT. Its translation: CASSPRTGGNTGELFF.

This clone was detected only a few times. This chain connects TRBV7-8 to TRBJ1-1, with a weak D call TRBD1 (5 bases). This CDR3 has 15 amino acids. Germline CDR1 SGHVS, CDR2 FQNEAQ. Trimming cost V 5 bases and J 4 bases, with 17 bases left between them. CDR3 sequence: CASSRQGGLSTEAFF. The CDR3 DNA reads as TGTGCCAGCAGCCGGCAGGGTGGATTATCCACTGAAGCTTTCTTT.

This chain links TRBV28 with TRBJ2-7; possibly TRBD1 for D (6 bases). V lost 10 bases and J 1 base, leaving 17 bases between the germline ends. Germline CDR1 reads MDHEN; CDR2 reads SYDVKM. This CDR3 region has 14 residues. In DNA form, the CDR3 reads TGTGCCACCACCTTTCCGGGACAATCCTACGAGCAGTACTTC. Residues: CATTFPGQSYEQYF.

The chain uses TRBV9 and TRBJ1-5; D perhaps matches TRBD1 (5 bases). The CDR3 is 16 amino acids. Trimming shortened V by 0 bases and J by 3 bases, and 13 bases separated the two germline ends. The germline V gene encodes CDR1 SGDLS and CDR2 YYNGEE. The CDR3 DNA reads as TGTGCCAGCAGCGTAGGCGGGGGAGGTGACAATCAGCCCCAGCATTTT. Its protein is CASSVGGGGDNQPQHF.

V and J are TRBV9 and TRBJ1-1; D might be TRBD1 (5 bases). The V end lost 3 bases, the J end lost 1 base, and 13 bases lay between the germline ends. The CDR3 has 15 residues. Per the germline V gene, CDR1 is SGDLS and CDR2 is YYNGEE. The CDR3 DNA follows: TGTGCCAGCAGCGAGGGTGGAAGGGGGAACACTGAAGCTTTCTTT. Translation: CASSEGGRGNTEAFF.

The chain joins TRBV6-6 to TRBJ1-4; 9 bases line up with TRBD1. The germline gives CDR1 MNHNY, CDR2 SVGAGI (reference sequence). CDR3 size: 15 residues. The V segment lost 4 bases and the J segment 7 bases; nucleotides outside the gene matches: 7. As DNA, the CDR3 is TGTGCCAGCAGTTTCCTTGGGACAGGGAGTGAAAAACTGTTTTTT. Its protein is CASSFLGTGSEKLFF.

The V call is TRBV9, the J call TRBJ1-6, with no clear D. Germline V gives CDR1 SGDLS, CDR2 YYNGEE. V gave up 0 bases and J gave up 9 bases, with 13 bases separating them. The CDR3 is made up of 15 amino acids. The CDR3 DNA reads TGTGCCAGCAGCGTAGCGGCAGATAGCGCTTCACCCCTCCACTTT. Translating it yields CASSVAADSASPLHF.

This clone was detected only once. The chain recombines TRBV5-1 with TRBJ2-1, with D possibly being TRBD1 (6 bases). The CDR3 is made up of 13 amino acids. Trimming shortened V by 0 bases and J by 8 bases, and 9 bases separated the two germline ends. Looked up from germline, CDR1 is SGHRS and CDR2 is YFSETQ. CDR3 nucleotide sequence: TGCGCCAGCAGCTTGGGATACAGGGATGAGCAGTTCTTC. This gives the protein CASSLGYRDEQFF.

This clone has a single count. The genes are TRBV29-1 and TRBJ1-2; 7 nucleotides line up with TRBD1. The V gene's germline CDR1 is SQVTM and CDR2 ANQGSEA. The V and J ends lost 3 bases and 4 bases, in that order; junction bases with no gene match: 2. The CDR3 has 12 residues. CDR3 DNA: TGCAGCGTTGAGACAGGGATCTATGGCTACACCTTC. This gives the protein CSVETGIYGYTF.

This chain uses TRBV5-4 with TRBJ2-7; TRBD2 matches 9 bases. The CDR3 loop spans 19 amino acids. Germline V CDR1 and CDR2: SGHNT, YYREEE (reference sequence). Trimming at V came to 8 bases and at J to 4 bases, leaving 25 bases not matched to a gene. This CDR3 is CARDPPPAGGPKPPYEQYF. The CDR3 coding sequence is TGTGCCAGGGACCCTCCCCCGGCGGGAGGGCCAAAGCCCCCTTACGAGCAGTACTTC.

The genes are TRBV3-1 (or the pseudogene TRBV3-2) and TRBJ2-2; 9 bases match TRBD2. CDR1 and CDR2 from the germline V gene are LGHDT and YNNKEL (reference sequence). V shed 8 bases, J shed 3 bases, and the junction held 4 bases outside the gene matches. The CDR3 is 14 amino acids. DNA of the CDR3: TGTGCCAGCGCGGCGGGGGGGTACACCGGGGAGCTGTTTTTT. Residues: CASAAGGYTGELFF.

The chain couples TRBV20-1 to TRBJ2-1; 11 positions match TRBD2. Germline V gene lookup returns CDR1 DFQATT and CDR2 SNEGSKA (reference sequence). CDR3 size: 15 residues. Unmatched junction bases numbered 9, after V lost 6 bases and J lost 5 bases. In nucleotides, the CDR3 is TGCAGTGCAAGTACTAGCGGGAGAATTGACAATGAGCAGTTCTTC. It is translated as CSASTSGRIDNEQFF.

This sequence joins TRBV6-6 and TRBJ2-3; a weak D match, TRBD2 (7 bases). There are 15 residues in the CDR3. Looked up from germline, CDR1 is MNHNY and CDR2 is SVGAGI (reference sequence). The ends were cut back, 5 bases at V and 0 bases at J, with 12 bases in the middle. The CDR3 spells CASSPGGGSTDTQYF. CDR3 bases: TGTGCCAGCAGTCCTGGGGGGGGCAGCACAGATACGCAGTATTTT.

The chain is built from TRBV27 and TRBJ2-7, with D possibly TRBD2 on 6 matching bases. This CDR3 has 14 residues. Trimming removed 3 bases from V and 1 base from J, with 10 bases in between. Germline V CDR1 and CDR2: MNHEY, SMNVEV (reference sequence). The DNA for the CDR3 is TGTGCCAGCAGTTTCCTAGCGTCATCCTACGAGCAGTACTTC. It codes for CASSFLASSYEQYF.

V usage is TRBV5-1 and J usage is TRBJ2-2; D may be TRBD2 (5 bases). Germline-derived CDR1 and CDR2 are SGHRS and YFSETQ. Trimming cost V 4 bases and J 4 bases, with 11 bases left between them. The CDR3 is 14 amino acids. CDR3 amino acids: CASSARDVTGELFF. Here the CDR3 DNA reads TGCGCCAGCAGCGCCCGGGATGTCACCGGGGAGCTGTTTTTT.

The rearrangement uses TRBV11-2 and TRBJ1-1, with D hard to call. The V end lost 1 base, the J end lost 0 bases, and 6 bases lay between the germline ends. Germline CDR1 is SGHAT and CDR2 is FQNNGV. The CDR3 loop spans 14 amino acids. CDR3 nucleotide sequence: TGTGCCAGCAGCTTAGGGGAGTTGAACACTGAAGCTTTCTTT. Encoded protein: CASSLGELNTEAFF.

The V and J genes are TRBV11-3 and TRBJ2-3; 9 nucleotides agree with TRBD2. CDR1 SGHNT and CDR2 YENEEA come from the germline V gene. The CDR3 sequence is 17 residues long. Germline trimming cut 0 bases from V and 4 bases from J; bases unmatched to any gene: 8. CDR3 amino acids: CASSLDGVSGSADTQYF. CDR3 DNA sequence: TGTGCCAGCAGCTTAGATGGGGTTAGCGGGAGCGCAGATACGCAGTATTTT.

V usage is TRBV28 and J usage is TRBJ2-1, with 14 bases aligning to TRBD2. The CDR3 has 18 residues. The germline gives CDR1 MDHEN, CDR2 SYDVKM. The V and J ends lost 8 bases and 4 bases, in that order; junction bases with no gene match: 13. CDR3: CASRTGTSGSRVYNEQFF. CDR3 DNA sequence: TGTGCCAGCCGTACCGGGACTAGCGGGAGTAGGGTATACAATGAGCAGTTCTTC.

The chain's CDR3 is CASSLFDTEAFF. The CDR3 DNA is TGTGCCAGCAGTCTATTCGACACTGAAGCTTTCTTT. The chain is built from TRBV3-1 (or the pseudogene TRBV3-2) and TRBJ1-1; D not certain. The CDR3 is 12 residues long. Germline CDR1 is LGHDT and CDR2 is YNNKEL (reference sequence). Trimming cost V 6 bases and J 3 bases, with 8 bases left between them.